Presented here are 32 T cell receptor beta chains from one specimen sequenced in a study of blood T cells in healthy people across ages. A second PCR of 7 to 11 cycles used a sample-barcoded 5' primer and a J-beta primer mix. TCRdb reprocessed the 5' RACE reads via MiXCR and lists one record per CDR3 protein. Of just under 750,000 distinct CDR3 sequences in the sample, around a fifth were seen once. The sequencing sample was made of blood. These receptor sequences come from a man between 65 and 79 years old in good health.

V is TRBV6-2 or TRBV6-3 and J is TRBJ2-7, with D hard to call. The CDR3 sequence is 15 residues long. From germline, CDR1 is MNHEY and CDR2 SVGEGT. Trimming stripped 0 bases from V and 0 bases from J, with 9 bases between. CDR3 sequence reads: CASSYSAESSYEQYV. CDR3 sequence (DNA): TGTGCCAGCAGTTACTCTGCGGAGAGCTCCTACGAGCAGTACGTC.

This clonotype was recorded a few times. The gene calls are TRBV12-3 or TRBV12-4 and TRBJ2-3; tentatively, D is TRBD1 (6 bases). With 6 bases removed from V and 4 bases from J, the gap between germline ends came to 17 bases. The CDR3 runs 15 residues. In DNA form, the CDR3 reads TGTGCCAGCAGCGATTCCACAGGGATACCAGATACGCAGTATTTT. This gives the protein CASSDSTGIPDTQYF.

Ten or more counts support this clonotype. The junction and the germline gene differ at one end; a read error may be behind it. The chain has TRBV4-3 and TRBJ1-5; D remains unclear. The CDR3 is 15 amino acids. The germline CDR1 and CDR2 sequences are LGHNA and YSLEER. The CDR3 reads CASSQDGGGNQPQHF. In DNA, the CDR3 is TGTGCCAGCAGCCAGGACGGTGGGGGCAATCAGCCCCAGCATTTT.

In its sample, this clonotype was seen a few times. The chain uses TRBV21-1 and TRBJ1-2; TRBD1 reflects the table's D call only, with no check against the DNA. TRBV21-1 is assigned pseudogene status. The CDR3 sequence is 17 residues long. The CDR3 nucleotides are TGTGCCAGCAGCAAAGTTCGGGGGGTTTTGGGGAACTATGGCTACACCTTC. This translates into CASSKVRGVLGNYGYTF.

The chain recombines TRBV2 with TRBJ2-1; 13 bases map to TRBD2. V was pared by 6 bases and J by 3 bases, with 5 bases of the junction left unmatched. Looked up from germline, CDR1 is SNHLY and CDR2 is FYNNEI. This CDR3 has 16 residues. The CDR3 sequence is CASRPGTSGVYNEQFF. CDR3 nucleotide sequence: TGTGCCAGCAGGCCCGGGACTAGCGGGGTCTACAATGAGCAGTTCTTC.

V gene TRBV15 combines with J gene TRBJ2-3; the D gene is possibly TRBD2 (6 bases). Per germline, CDR1 LNHNV and CDR2 YYDKDF (reference sequence). This CDR3 comprises 15 residues. The V end was cut by 3 bases, the J end by 6 bases, with 16 bases between. The CDR3 region is CATSSLDGSSDTQYF. The CDR3 DNA sequence: TGTGCCACCAGCAGTCTCGACGGGAGTAGCGATACGCAGTATTTT.

The rearrangement joins TRBV23-1 to TRBJ2-3; tentatively, D is TRBD2 (6 bases). TRBV23-1 is given ORF status, its function remaining uncertain. The V gene lost 4 bases and the J gene lost 4 bases, with 12 bases spanning the gap. There are 14 residues in the CDR3. CDR3 sequence: CASSPGLGPDTQYF. The CDR3 coding sequence is TGCGCCAGCAGTCCGGGACTGGGGCCAGATACGCAGTATTTT.

The genes are TRBV5-1 and TRBJ2-1; D unresolved. Germline CDR1 reads SGHRS; CDR2 reads YFSETQ. CDR3 size: 14 residues. V gave up 1 base and J gave up 5 bases, with 10 bases separating them. The CDR3 is CASSLLSLNNEQFF. The CDR3 region has the DNA TGCGCCAGCAGCTTGCTTAGTCTGAACAATGAGCAGTTCTTC. Full variable domain (rest looked up from reference TRBV5-1 and TRBJ2-1): KAGVTQTPRYLIKTRGQQVTLSCSPISGHRSVSWYQQTPGQGLQFLFEYFSETQRNKGNFPGRFSGRQFSNSRSEMNVSTLELGDSALYLCASSLLSLNNEQFFGPGTRLTVL.

This clonotype was picked up one time. The rearrangement links TRBV18 to TRBJ2-3; D ambiguous. Between the trimmed V and J ends, which lost 3 bases and 6 bases, there was a span of 13 bases. The CDR3 is 14 residues long. Germline loops: CDR1 KGHSH, CDR2 LQKENI. The CDR3 here is CASSPTIQVDTQYF. In nucleotides, the CDR3 is TGTGCCAGCTCACCCACTATCCAGGTGGATACGCAGTATTTT.

This clonotype was found a few times. The chain uses TRBV20-1 and TRBJ2-5; D ambiguous. The J call may be mistaken, given a closer DNA end match to TRBJ2-7. This CDR3 contains 15 residues. Germline CDR1 DFQATT, CDR2 SNEGSKA (reference sequence). The CDR3 reads CSASTDTPGDYEQYF. In nucleotides, the CDR3 is TGCAGTGCTAGTACAGACACCCCAGGAGATTACGAGCAGTACTTC.

The chain combines TRBV5-1 with TRBJ1-2; TRBD1 might be the D (5 bases). V was trimmed by 4 bases and J by 4 bases, leaving 17 bases between them. The CDR3 has 15 residues. CDR1 is SGHRS and CDR2 is YFSETQ in the germline V gene. The CDR3 protein is CASSRTERDLYGYTF. The CDR3 bases are TGCGCCAGCAGCCGCACAGAGAGGGACCTCTATGGCTACACCTTC.

The CDR3 sequence: CASSPERGNTGELFF. DNA for the CDR3: TGTGCCAGCAGCCCTGAGCGGGGGAACACCGGGGAGCTGTTTTTT. The chain recombines TRBV9 with TRBJ2-2; TRBD2 aligns across 7 bases. The V segment lost 4 bases and the J segment 1 base; nucleotides outside the gene matches: 4. The CDR3 contains 15 residues. Per germline, CDR1 SGDLS and CDR2 YYNGEE.

V usage is TRBV12-3 or TRBV12-4 and J usage is TRBJ2-1, with a possible D match to TRBD1 (6 bases). The ends were cut back, 1 base at V and 4 bases at J, with 14 bases in the middle. The CDR3 spans 16 residues. CDR3 in amino acids: CASSLGGDTTYNEQFF. The CDR3 DNA reads as TGTGCCAGCAGTTTAGGAGGGGACACTACTTACAATGAGCAGTTCTTC.

This clonotype was seen a few times. The chain carries TRBV11-3 and TRBJ1-6; D might be TRBD1 (5 bases). V lost 3 bases, J lost 7 bases, and 10 bases lay in between. This CDR3 contains 14 residues. Germline V gene sequence: CDR1 SGHNT, CDR2 YENEEA. The chain's CDR3 is CASSLGVYNSPLHF. CDR3 nucleotide sequence: TGTGCCAGCAGCTTGGGGGTTTACAATTCACCCCTCCACTTT. Full variable domain (remainder filled in from reference TRBV11-3 and TRBJ1-6): EAGVVQSPRYKIIEKKQPVAFWCNPISGHNTLYWYLQNLGQGPELLIRYENEEAVDDSQLPKDRFSAERLKGVDSTLKIQPAELGDSAVYLCASSLGVYNSPLHFGNGTRLTVT.

With respect to this clonotype: Sequence at one end of the junction differs from germline and may be a read error. The V and J genes are TRBV5-1 and TRBJ1-4; 7 nucleotides line up with TRBD1. Germline loops: CDR1 SGHRS, CDR2 YFSETQ. This CDR3 has 13 amino acids. The CDR3 bases are TGCGCCACCAGACAGGGCTCTAACGAAAAACTGTTTTTT. Amino acid sequence: CATRQGSNEKLFF.

This clonotype came up a few times. The chain employs TRBV7-9 and TRBJ1-2, with D perhaps matching TRBD1 (6 bases). Deletions cut 5 bases from V and 6 bases from J, with 13 bases between. CDR3 size: 13 residues. Germline CDR1 SEHNR, CDR2 FQNEAQ (reference sequence). In nucleotides, the CDR3 is TGTGCCAGCAGCAGAGACAGGTCGAATGGCTACACCTTC. Protein sequence: CASSRDRSNGYTF.

Ten or more counts support this clonotype. V is TRBV18 and J is TRBJ1-1, with D tentatively TRBD1 (6 bases). Germline V lookup: CDR1 KGHSH, CDR2 LQKENI. The CDR3 is 14 residues long. The ends were cut back, 0 bases at V and 1 base at J, with 6 bases in the middle. In nucleotides, the CDR3 is TGTGCCAGCTCACCACCGGGGGCGAACACTGAAGCTTTCTTT. Translated: CASSPPGANTEAFF.

The CDR3 loop reads CASSQVTASNYGYTF. The DNA for the CDR3 is TGCGCCAGCAGCCAAGTGACAGCCTCTAACTATGGCTACACCTTC. The J gene is TRBJ1-2, the V gene TRBV4-1; D is perhaps TRBD1 (5 bases). In germline, CDR1 is MGHRA, CDR2 YSYEKL. Trimming left V 1 base short and J 0 bases short, with 9 bases between. The CDR3 spans 15 residues.

This clonotype was seen a few times. V and J are TRBV12-3 or TRBV12-4 and TRBJ2-5; no clear D. TRBJ2-7 matches the DNA end more closely, so the J call is doubtful. The CDR3 is 12 residues long. In DNA, the CDR3 is TGTGCCAGCAGTTTAATACAGTACGAGCAGTACTTC. It encodes CASSLIQYEQYF.

As regards this clonotype: One junction end disagrees with the germline gene, perhaps due to a read error. This rearrangement joins TRBV6-1 to TRBJ1-1, with 10 nucleotides matching TRBD1. Germline V CDR1 and CDR2: MNHNS, SASEGT. The CDR3 totals 14 residues. The DNA of the CDR3 is TGTGCCAGCGGGACAGGGGAGTTCGACACTGGAGCTTTCTTT. Its translation: CASGTGEFDTGAFF.

This clonotype was found a few times. This chain links TRBV5-1 with TRBJ1-1; 8 bases are a match to TRBD1. Germline V gene data show CDR1 as SGHRS and CDR2 as YFSETQ. This CDR3 contains 14 residues. V trimming: 0 bases; J trimming: 9 bases; junction bases outside the gene matches: 7. CDR3: CASSLEQGGAQAFF. The CDR3 DNA reads as TGCGCCAGCAGCTTGGAACAGGGGGGTGCTCAAGCTTTCTTT.

J is TRBJ2-2 and V is TRBV12-3 or TRBV12-4; 7 nucleotides match TRBD2. This CDR3 contains 14 residues. Trimming at V came to 3 bases and at J to 5 bases, leaving 3 bases not matched to a gene. CDR3 sequence: CASSFLGGTGELFF. In DNA form, the CDR3 reads TGTGCCAGCAGTTTCCTCGGGGGGACCGGGGAGCTGTTTTTT.

The chain uses TRBV12-3 or TRBV12-4 and TRBJ1-2, with 7 bases lining up with TRBD1. V lost 8 bases, J lost 2 bases, and 2 bases stayed unmatched. The CDR3 loop spans 12 amino acids. The CDR3 DNA sequence: TGTGCCAGCGGACAGGCGAACTATGGCTACACCTTC. This gives the protein CASGQANYGYTF.

Only a few counts were recorded for this clonotype. V usage is TRBV6-5 and J usage is TRBJ1-2; no clear D. The length of the CDR3 is 13 residues. The germline V and J ends were trimmed by 8 bases and 0 bases, with 10 bases remaining between them. Germline CDR1 MNHEY, CDR2 SVGAGI. CDR3 amino acids: CASARASNYGYTF. CDR3 bases: TGTGCCAGCGCCAGAGCCTCTAACTATGGCTACACCTTC.

The rearrangement uses TRBV5-1 and TRBJ1-1, with a weak D call TRBD1 (5 bases). This CDR3 spans 15 amino acids. Germline V gene data show CDR1 as SGHRS and CDR2 as YFSETQ. The V and J ends lost 5 bases and 2 bases respectively, with 16 bases between them. As DNA, the CDR3 is TGCGCCAGCAGTCCAGTTGGAGGGGTAAACACTGAAGCTTTCTTT. It translates to CASSPVGGVNTEAFF.

A few counts support this clonotype. The V gene is TRBV5-1, the J gene TRBJ2-5; D gene ambiguous. The end of the DNA fits TRBJ2-1 better, so the J call may be wrong. This CDR3 region has 13 residues. Germline V CDR1 and CDR2: SGHRS, YFSETQ. CDR3 sequence: CASSLTDRNEQFF. CDR3 nucleotide sequence: TGCGCCAGCAGCTTGACAGATCGGAATGAGCAGTTCTTC.

J is TRBJ2-3 and V is TRBV7-9, with D perhaps TRBD2 (5 bases). Germline-derived CDR1 and CDR2 are SEHNR and FQNEAQ (reference sequence). The CDR3 is 14 amino acids. The V and J ends lost 6 bases and 5 bases respectively, with 15 bases between them. The CDR3 DNA reads TGTGCCAGCAGAGCGGTTGCCCGGGTAGATACGCAGTATTTT. Translated, it gives CASRAVARVDTQYF.

The chain employs TRBV7-3 and TRBJ2-5; the D call may be TRBD1 or TRBD2 (5 bases each). The J call may be incorrect, as the DNA end agrees better with TRBJ2-1. The CDR3 has 13 residues. The germline V gene has CDR1 SGHTA and CDR2 FQGTGA. DNA for the CDR3: TGTGCCAGCAGCTTAACTGGGGGACCTAAGCAGTTCTTC. It codes for CASSLTGGPKQFF.

This clonotype occurred a few times. The chain uses TRBV28 and TRBJ1-1; tentatively, D is TRBD1 (6 bases). Germline V gives CDR1 MDHEN, CDR2 SYDVKM. This CDR3 is built from 14 residues. V was shortened by 7 bases and J by 5 bases, with 17 bases between the two germline ends. The CDR3 coding sequence is TGTGCCAGCATTTCCGGAGGGGGAAAAACTGAAGCTTTCTTT. This gives the protein CASISGGGKTEAFF. Full variable domain (missing parts from reference TRBV28 and TRBJ1-1): DVKVTQSSRYLVKRTGEKVFLECVQDMDHENMFWYRQDPGLGLRLIYFSYDVKMKEKGDIPEGYSVSREKKERFSLILESASTNQTSMYLCASISGGGKTEAFFGQGTRLTVV.

This clonotype was recorded a few times. The chain is built from TRBV28 and TRBJ1-5; 7 positions match TRBD1. The trim removed 3 bases at V and 6 bases at J, leaving 8 bases unmatched. CDR1 and CDR2 (germline): MDHEN, SYDVKM. The CDR3 runs 15 residues. CDR3 protein: CASSFPGGDGQPQHF. CDR3 bases: TGTGCCAGCAGTTTCCCAGGGGGAGATGGTCAGCCCCAGCATTTT.

The chain recombines TRBV6-2 or TRBV6-3 with TRBJ2-3; TRBD2 agrees at 7 bases. The germline CDR1 and CDR2 sequences are MNHEY and SVGEGT. The CDR3 covers 16 residues. The trim removed 2 bases at V and 2 bases at J, leaving 7 bases unmatched. CDR3 protein: CASSYDRRENTDTQYF. DNA for the CDR3: TGTGCCAGCAGTTACGATCGGCGGGAGAACACAGATACGCAGTATTTT.

The chain couples TRBV3-1 to TRBJ2-1; tentative D call: TRBD1 (5 bases). CDR1 is LGHDT and CDR2 is YNNKEL in the germline V gene (reference sequence). The CDR3 has 12 residues. V lost 3 bases and J lost 7, with 7 bases in between. The CDR3 spells CASSHQGNEQFF. The CDR3 DNA reads as TGTGCCAGCAGCCACCAGGGAAATGAGCAGTTCTTC.